A selection of T cell receptor beta chains follows, all from one sample in a study of blood T cells in healthy people across ages. From the 5' RACE reads, TCRdb called clonotypes with MiXCR, one entry per CDR3 protein. The sample consists of roughly 550,000 distinct CDR3 sequences, less than 25% of them appearing once. These data were also reused for a study on T cells of mothers and their children.

Material: blood. The receptors shown here come from a boy younger than 18 in good health. Each CDR3 is given without its conserved first and last residue. The order of the fields is V gene, J gene, CDR3 length, CDR3 protein.

TRBV24-1	TRBJ2-7	12	ATSDSGTGNEQY
TRBV7-2	TRBJ2-4	11	ASSLAELNIQY
TRBV7-9	TRBJ1-5	14	ASSLVTGGYGQPQH
TRBV2	TRBJ2-2	15	ASSDGLARRTPGELF
TRBV5-1	TRBJ1-6	14	ASSLAADGANSPLH
TRBV27	TRBJ2-5	16	ASSPGLAGGPGQETQY
TRBV12-3/TRBV12-4	TRBJ2-1	14	ASSLNSGGSSARQF
TRBV4-2	NA	14	ASSQEGQGGNNEQF
TRBV7-2	TRBJ1-2	14	ASSLDGTAFEGGYT
TRBV24-1	TRBJ1-4	13	ATSDPGTGDEKLF
TRBV12-3/TRBV12-4	TRBJ1-4	14	ASRMGQSATNEKLF
TRBV20-1	NA	15	SARDLSRRSGWETQY
TRBV3-1	TRBJ1-5	12	ASSHGQGEQPQH
TRBV15	TRBJ2-5	13	ATSRATGVEETQY
TRBV29-1	TRBJ2-7	11	SVFSGSYSEQY